The 2 T cell receptor beta chains below all came from one sample that was sequenced in a study of shared clonotypes between healthy human individuals. Clones were read by immunoSEQ multiplex PCR, and TCRdb kept only the in-frame ones, dropping some. The table shows some 2,500,000 clones, with 85% to 95% occurring only once. The sequenced sample was naive CD4+ T cells from PBMCs. Subset described: CD45RA+ positively selected. These receptors originate from a man aged 18 to 29 in good health. Some clones in this sample may be carry-over from other donors' samples.

The genes are TRBV27 and TRBJ2-2; 9 bases fit TRBD1. The CDR3 covers 16 residues. CDR1 and CDR2 (germline): MNHEY, SMNVEV (reference sequence). V gave up 4 bases and J gave up 6 bases; unmatched junction bases: 9. In DNA, the CDR3 is TGTGCCAGCAGTTCGGGTCTGCGGGACAGGGCCGGGGAGCTGTTTTTT. It encodes CASSSGLRDRAGELFF.

This clone was recorded once. V and J are TRBV5-1 and TRBJ1-1; 7 positions agree with TRBD1. The CDR3 runs 13 residues. CDR1 is SGHRS and CDR2 is YFSETQ in the germline V gene. V lost 7 bases to trimming and J lost 1 base; unmatched junction nucleotides: 4. The CDR3 DNA reads as TGCGCCAGCCAGGGACAGCCGAACACTGAAGCTTTCTTT. This sequence encodes CASQGQPNTEAFF.